A single sample is the source of the 2 T cell receptor beta chains below, sequenced in a study of blood T cell repertoires in COVID-19. TCRdb's copy holds only in-frame clones and misses some; the assay was immunoSEQ multiplex PCR. The table shows about 87,000 clones, with around 86% occurring only once. The sequenced material came from peripheral blood. The receptors here all came from a man aged 40-49 years with acute or convalescent COVID-19.

This clone was counted a single time. DNA for the CDR3: TGTGCCTGGAGTGTGGGCTCCTTTAATGAAAAACTGTTTTTT. Protein product: CAWSVGSFNEKLFF. The chain joins TRBV30 to TRBJ1-4; no clear D gene. Germline loops: CDR1 GTSNPN, CDR2 SVGIG (reference sequence). V lost 0 bases and J 4 bases, leaving 9 bases between the germline ends. This CDR3 contains 14 residues.

The chain combines TRBV2 with TRBJ1-5; TRBD1 agrees at 8 bases. This CDR3 comprises 14 residues. Trimming took 4 bases from V and 4 from J; bases not matched to a gene: 3. Looked up from germline, CDR1 is SNHLY and CDR2 is FYNNEI. CDR3: CASSVDRVNQPQHF. CDR3 nucleotide sequence: TGTGCCAGCAGTGTGGACAGGGTGAATCAGCCCCAGCATTTT.